The 13 T cell receptor beta chains presented below share a single source sample, sequenced in a study of beta chain features in type 1 diabetes. Study-level points and caveats: Shorter TCRB CDR3s, moderately but significantly so, marked every one of the four CD4+ subsets in Type 1 diabetes patients.

Their recognized antigens are unknown. Expressed TCRB transcripts were sequenced because the entire RNA isolate underwent reverse transcription. Clones were sequenced by immunoSEQ multiplex PCR, and TCRdb holds only the in-frame ones, with some missing. The sample has 300,000 or so clones; roughly an eighth are singletons. The sequencing input was naive CD4+ T cells from blood. The receptor source for this set is a man aged 25-45 years with type 1 diabetes.

This clone was counted a few times. The chain carries TRBV7-9 and TRBJ2-2, with a possible D match to TRBD2 (5 bases). V was cut by 8 bases and J by 5 bases, with 12 bases left in between. The germline V gene has CDR1 SEHNR and CDR2 FQNEAQ (reference sequence). CDR3 size: 13 residues. The chain's CDR3 is CASPEGSTGELFF. For the CDR3, the DNA is TGTGCCAGCCCTGAGGGAAGTACCGGGGAGCTGTTTTTT.

V is TRBV19 and J is TRBJ2-5; D ambiguous. CDR1 and CDR2 (germline): LNHDA, SQIVND (reference sequence). CDR3 length: 15 amino acids. V was clipped by 8 bases and J by 0 bases, with 16 bases between them. The DNA of the CDR3 is TGTGCCAGTGGAAAGAGAGTCGGAGACCAAGAGACCCAGTACTTC. Translating gives CASGKRVGDQETQYF.

The V call is TRBV29-1, the J call TRBJ2-2; D is possibly TRBD1 (5 bases). Germline V gives CDR1 SQVTM, CDR2 ANQGSEA. The CDR3 has 12 amino acids. V lost 4 bases and J lost 7, with 10 bases in between. The CDR3 sequence is CSVGRADGELFF. In DNA, the CDR3 is TGCAGCGTTGGCAGGGCGGACGGGGAGCTGTTTTTT.

There are a few counts of this clone. This rearrangement joins TRBV7-2 to TRBJ1-1; a weak D match, TRBD1 (5 bases). CDR3 length: 14 amino acids. Germline assignment: CDR1 SGHTA and CDR2 FQGNSA. Trimming took 5 bases from V and 3 from J, leaving 13 bases between them. CDR3 sequence: CASSRGIGDTEAFF. In DNA form, the CDR3 reads TGTGCCAGCAGCCGGGGGATTGGTGACACTGAAGCTTTCTTT.

This clone has only a few counts. The chain is built from TRBV4-2 and TRBJ2-3, with a tentative D call TRBD2 (5 bases). In germline, CDR1 is LGHNA, CDR2 YNFKEQ. V was shortened by 0 bases and J by 8 bases, with 21 bases between the two germline ends. This CDR3 comprises 17 residues. The CDR3 sequence: CASSQEKGAASIGTQYF. The CDR3 DNA reads TGTGCCAGCAGCCAAGAAAAGGGAGCGGCGAGCATAGGTACGCAGTATTTT.

In DNA form, the CDR3 reads TGTGCCAGCTCACCGGGGCCCAGCTCCTACAATGAGCAGTTCTTC. Amino acid sequence: CASSPGPSSYNEQFF. The chain carries TRBV18 and TRBJ2-1; a possible D gene is TRBD1 (5 bases). Germline values: CDR1 KGHSH, CDR2 LQKENI. The length of the CDR3 is 15 residues. The V end lost 3 bases, the J end lost 0 bases, and 9 bases lay between the germline ends.

In its sample, this clone was seen a few times. The V call is TRBV18, the J call TRBJ1-2; D is unresolved. The CDR3 is made up of 14 amino acids. V was cut by 0 bases and J by 8 bases, with 13 bases left in between. Germline lookup yields CDR1 KGHSH and CDR2 LQKENI. CDR3 coding DNA: TGTGCCAGCTCACCACCAACCAATAGAGTAGGCTACACCTTC. Translating it yields CASSPPTNRVGYTF.

This chain joins TRBV30 and TRBJ2-3; TRBD2 matches at 8 bases. After removal of 0 bases from V and 4 bases from J, the junction contained 9 bases not matched to a gene. The germline CDR1 and CDR2 sequences are GTSNPN and SVGIG (reference sequence). CDR3 length: 16 residues. CDR3 residues: CAWSVNASGPSDTQYF. In DNA form, the CDR3 reads TGTGCCTGGAGTGTAAATGCTAGCGGGCCTTCAGATACGCAGTATTTT.

J is TRBJ2-3 and V is TRBV5-4, with 7 bases lining up with TRBD2. V was pared by 4 bases and J by 1 base, with 6 bases of the junction left unmatched. The germline CDR1 and CDR2 sequences are SGHNT and YYREEE (reference sequence). The length of the CDR3 is 15 residues. The CDR3 loop reads CASSIGLVGTDTQYF. Written as DNA, the CDR3 is TGTGCCAGCAGCATAGGACTAGTCGGCACAGATACGCAGTATTTT.

This clone was observed a few times. The V call is TRBV6-1, the J call TRBJ2-5; TRBD1 agrees at 7 bases. The germline V gene encodes CDR1 MNHNS and CDR2 SASEGT. V dropped 5 bases and J dropped 5; count of bases not matched to a gene: 11. CDR3 size: 15 residues. The CDR3 reads CASSPRQGGGETQYF. In DNA, the CDR3 is TGTGCCAGCAGTCCCAGACAGGGCGGTGGGGAGACCCAGTACTTC.

This clone was observed a few times. The chain recombines TRBV20-1 with TRBJ2-1, with D unclear. The CDR3 totals 10 residues. Germline V CDR1 and CDR2: DFQATT, SNEGSKA (reference sequence). Trimming took off 5 bases at V and 10 bases at J, with 9 bases between the two ends. The CDR3 sequence: CSAPSREQFF. The CDR3 region has the DNA TGCAGTGCTCCCAGCAGGGAGCAGTTCTTC.

The chain is built from TRBV2 and TRBJ2-1, with D maybe TRBD2 (5 bases). This CDR3 region has 14 residues. The germline gives CDR1 SNHLY, CDR2 FYNNEI. V lost 11 bases, J lost 0 bases, and 14 bases lay in between. CDR3 nucleotide sequence: TGTGCCTCTCCGGGGAGAGCCTCCTACAATGAGCAGTTCTTC. It specifies CASPGRASYNEQFF.

This clone was observed a handful of times. The V gene is TRBV27, the J gene TRBJ2-1; 9 nucleotides line up with TRBD1. Per germline, CDR1 MNHEY and CDR2 SMNVEV (reference sequence). This CDR3 is built from 15 residues. V lost 1 base and J lost 4; bases outside the gene matches: 2. CDR3 DNA sequence: TGTGCCAGCAGTTTATTCGGGACAGGGTACAATGAGCAGTTCTTC. The encoded protein is CASSLFGTGYNEQFF.